This T cell receptor (beta chain) appears in the sequencing data of a study of blood T cells in healthy people across ages (dated by TCRdb to between 2014 and 2017). General notes on the study: Template switching captured roughly one uniquely barcoded TCR beta cDNA molecule per two T cells in model experiments. Two additional independent replicas of 1 million unique cDNA reads from the same blood draw were analyzed for two donors (one aged 18 to 30 and one aged 80 or older). The study measured age-related changes in TCR beta repertoire diversity using deep sequencing normalized with unique cDNA molecular identifiers. The donors were divided into four age groups: young (average about 16 years), middle-aged (approximately 39), aged (roughly 60) and long-lived (approximately 74). To avoid experimental bias, donors of different ages were randomly spread across the sequencing lanes.

Findings and caveats that apply to the study as a whole: Donor CMV infection status was unknown, potentially confounding age-related changes in expanded clonotypes. Compared with the aged group, the long-lived group had more naive CD4+ T cells, fewer expanded clones and increased TCR diversity, suggesting age selection. Bulk unsorted PBMC profiling prevented conclusive comparison of naive and antigen-experienced compartments. As age increased, observed TCR beta diversity per million T cells dropped in a roughly linear way, and a significant reduction was already evident by age roughly 40. Estimates of total diversity from one million sequenced T cells were regarded as lower bounds and underestimates. There was a strong correlation between observed TCR beta diversity and the percentage of naive T cells measured by flow cytometry.

Donors were about 36 systemically healthy Caucasian individuals from Russia aged 6 to 90 years. Approximately 9.3 milliliters of peripheral blood were drawn from each donor into EDTA-treated Vacutainer tubes. Ficoll-Paque density-gradient centrifugation was used to isolate PBMCs, with at least 7 million per sample. Total RNA was extracted from PBMCs with Trizol reagent, with at least 5 micrograms obtained per sample. For every donor, flow cytometry on a PBMC aliquot measured the percentage of naive CD45RAhigh/CD27high T cells. V loses 1 base of germline sequence and J loses 0 bases, and the interval between the two ends is 5 bases. For CDR1 and CDR2, the germline V gene (reference sequence) lists DFQATT and SNEGSKA. Reading from cysteine to phenylalanine, the CDR3 counts 13 amino acids. Only the CDR3 DNA is retained, 39 bases long and in frame from the first base. The library came from 5' RACE. Sequencing was performed on an Illumina HiSeq 2500. A second PCR of roughly 7 to 11 cycles was performed with a sample-barcoded 5' primer and a J-beta primer mix. Each TCR beta cDNA molecule received a unique molecular identifier from a template-switch 5' adaptor carrying 12 random nucleotides. Each sample yielded at least 2.5 million CDR3-containing paired-end reads. First-strand cDNA was synthesized from all RNA with the Mint cDNA synthesis kit, primed by a TRBC-specific oligonucleotide. After uracil-DNA glycosylase treatment, a first 18-cycle PCR used universal primers M1SS and BC2_uni_R on all cDNA. Turning to the authors' computational methods: Each sample was normalized by randomly selecting 1 million high-quality reads, each carrying a distinct molecular identifier. Instead of being binned into consensus sequences, reads with shared molecular identifiers were discarded. CDR3 identification, clonotype clustering and error correction used MiTCR with a Q25 quality threshold and the strictest error-elimination algorithm. A nonparametric unseen species model with Euler transformation was used to estimate a lower bound on total TCR beta diversity. TCRdb took the public reads, trimmed them with fastp at Q25, ran MiXCR for clone calling and kept in-frame beta chains. CDR3 protein duplicates are merged, each entry listing the most common genes and DNA. The V and J calls were not made by the authors but by TCRdb's processing. The sample table shows about 1,600,000 distinct CDR3 sequences, and 42% are seen once. The ten largest make up roughly 7.7% of the sample.

In its sample, this clonotype was seen many times. Its antigen remains undetermined. One base away there is no much larger clone; base qualities are not given. Rearrangement joined TRBV20-1 to TRBJ2-3, with the D gene too uncertain to name. The sequence was collected from a young woman in good health. Sequencing was performed on blood. The DNA reads as follows: TGCAGTGCTAGAGCGTCTAGCACAGATACGCAGTATTTT. The resulting protein is CSARASSTDTQYF.